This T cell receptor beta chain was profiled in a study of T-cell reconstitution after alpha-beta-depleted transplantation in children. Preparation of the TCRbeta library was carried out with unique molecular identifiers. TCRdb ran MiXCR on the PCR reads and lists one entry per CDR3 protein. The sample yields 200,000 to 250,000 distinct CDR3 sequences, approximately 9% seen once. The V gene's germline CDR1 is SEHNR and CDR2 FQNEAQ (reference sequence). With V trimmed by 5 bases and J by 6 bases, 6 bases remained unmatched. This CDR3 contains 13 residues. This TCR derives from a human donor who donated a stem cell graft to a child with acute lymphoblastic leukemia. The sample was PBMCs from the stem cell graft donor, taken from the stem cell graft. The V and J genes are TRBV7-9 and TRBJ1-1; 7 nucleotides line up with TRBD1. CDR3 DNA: TGTGCCAGCAGCCAGGGGGTCGACTCTGAAGCTTTCTTT. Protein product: CASSQGVDSEAFF.